This T cell receptor beta chain was recorded in a study of T-cell memory formation after mild COVID-19. The CDR3 is 12 amino acids. V was clipped by 6 bases and J by 5 bases; unmatched bases: 5. Per the germline V gene, CDR1 is DFQATT and CDR2 is SNEGSKA (reference sequence). TCRdb recomputed calls from the 5' RACE reads with MiXCR, one row per CDR3 protein. The repertoire consists of 470,000 or so distinct CDR3 sequences, with 25% occurring once and the leading ten covering 12%. Sequencing was done on a sample of PBMCs or a T cell subset sorted from them (not recorded which). This TCR was recovered from an adult woman who had mild COVID-19 (a few samples of this study predate the infection). Cell type and time point are not known. The chain employs TRBV20-1 and TRBJ1-1, with 8 bases that match TRBD1. The CDR3 spells CSAPRQGTEAFF. In DNA form, the CDR3 reads TGCAGTGCCCCCCGACAGGGGACTGAAGCTTTCTTT.